Sequencing of this T cell receptor (beta chain) was carried out in a study of T cells of healthy individuals. MiXCR, applied by TCRdb to the 5' RACE reads, yields one record per CDR3 protein. Of some 69,000 distinct CDR3 sequences in the sample, about a sixth are singletons; the top ten hold approximately 4.7%. In germline, CDR1 is SGHTA, CDR2 FQGNSA. V lost 8 bases and J lost 5; bases outside the gene matches: 13. The CDR3 totals 16 residues. This clonotype was found many times. The sequence derives from a human donor in good health. The chain recombines TRBV7-2 with TRBJ2-1, with TRBD2 matching 9 bases. CDR3 coding DNA: TGTGCCAGCGGTCTAGCGGGAAGGGCGGGGGACAATGAGCAGTTCTTC. Protein sequence: CASGLAGRAGDNEQFF.